The 8 T cell receptor beta chains below were found in one sample sequenced in a study of cytomegalovirus exposure and HLA in healthy donors. The study ran its PCR with 60 Vbeta and 13 Jbeta primers. Libraries were prepared by immunoSEQ multiplex PCR; TCRdb keeps only in-frame clonotypes and omits some of them. Of about 200,000 clones listed, about 13% are singletons. The sequencing input was PBMCs. These receptors all stem from a man over 45 in good health and CMV-seropositive.

The chain has TRBV28 and TRBJ1-4; TRBD1 agrees at 10 bases. J lost 8 bases, V lost 5 bases, and 11 bases had no gene match. Per germline, CDR1 MDHEN and CDR2 SYDVKM. The CDR3 is 16 amino acids. The CDR3 DNA follows: TGTGCCAGCAGTCCCAGGACAGGGGGAGCGGAAGAAAAACTGTTTTTT. Protein: CASSPRTGGAEEKLFF.

As regards this clone: Its ends do not fully match the called genes, so a read error is possible. The rearrangement links TRBV5-4 to TRBJ1-5; maybe TRBD1 (5 bases). Germline V gene sequence: CDR1 SGHNT, CDR2 YYREEE (reference sequence). This CDR3 has 14 residues. In DNA form, the CDR3 reads TGTGCCAGCAGCTTTGGAGGGGCGGATCAGCCCCGGCATTTT. Protein product: CASSFGGADQPRHF. Full variable domain (remainder filled in from reference TRBV5-4 and TRBJ1-5): ETGVTQSPTHLIKTRGQQVTLRCSSQSGHNTVSWYQQALGQGPQFIFQYYREEENGRGNFPPRFSGLQFPNYSSELNVNALELDDSALYLCASSFGGADQPRHFGDGTRLSIL.

The rearrangement joins TRBV27 to TRBJ1-1; no clear D. Deletions cut 0 bases from V and 1 base from J, with 9 bases between. There are 15 residues in the CDR3. The germline V gene encodes CDR1 MNHEY and CDR2 SMNVEV (reference sequence). The CDR3 here is CASSLSTGRNTEAFF. The CDR3 nucleotides are TGTGCCAGCAGTTTATCTACCGGTAGGAACACTGAAGCTTTCTTT.

The rearrangement links TRBV28 to TRBJ2-3; 9 bases agree with TRBD1. V was pared by 3 bases and J by 3 bases, with 7 bases of the junction left unmatched. The CDR3 is made up of 16 amino acids. Per germline, CDR1 MDHEN and CDR2 SYDVKM. Here the CDR3 reads CASSLETGGVTDTQYF. The CDR3 coding sequence is TGTGCCAGCAGTTTGGAAACAGGGGGCGTTACAGATACGCAGTATTTT.

The chain has TRBV11-2 and TRBJ1-3, with a tentative D call TRBD1 (5 bases). Trimming removed 1 base from V and 2 bases from J, with 6 bases in between. From germline, CDR1 is SGHAT and CDR2 FQNNGV. This CDR3 has 14 residues. The CDR3 loop reads CASSLGGAGNTIYF. CDR3 nucleotide sequence: TGTGCCAGCAGCTTAGGGGGCGCTGGAAACACCATATATTTT.

This clone has just a few counts. The V gene is TRBV27, the J gene TRBJ1-2; D gene uncertain. V was trimmed by 6 bases and J by 6 bases, leaving 14 bases between them. Germline CDR1 MNHEY, CDR2 SMNVEV (reference sequence). The CDR3 length is 13 residues. The CDR3: CASRTNSGHGYTF. CDR3 coding DNA: TGTGCCAGCAGGACGAACAGCGGGCATGGCTACACCTTC.

The rearrangement links TRBV5-4 to TRBJ1-5, with 7 bases identical to TRBD1. The CDR3 consists of 14 residues. Germline V lookup: CDR1 SGHNT, CDR2 YYREEE (reference sequence). The trim removed 0 bases at V and 7 bases at J, leaving 4 bases unmatched. Here the CDR3 reads CASSLGGTDQPQHF. As DNA, the CDR3 is TGTGCCAGCAGCTTGGGAGGGACAGACCAGCCCCAGCATTTT.

This clone was seen a few times. This rearrangement joins TRBV7-6 to TRBJ1-2; TRBD1 agrees at 11 bases. After removal of 4 bases from V and 3 bases from J, the junction contained 13 bases not matched to a gene. This CDR3 comprises 18 residues. CDR1 is SGHVS and CDR2 is FNYEAQ in the germline V gene. This CDR3 is CASSSPRTGGGGDYGYTF. The CDR3 bases are TGTGCCAGCAGCTCCCCCCGGACAGGGGGCGGGGGGGACTATGGCTACACCTTC.